The TCR beta chain under discussion was sequenced for a study of yellow fever vaccine responses in identical twins. Study-level points and caveats: Reportedly, twins showed a vaccine T cell response that looked partly convergent and partly personalized.

This clonotype was detected only a few times. No antigen is known for it. TCRdb itself ran the RT-PCR reads through MiXCR, one entry per CDR3 protein. The data contain about 19,000 distinct CDR3 sequences, approximately 63% of them singletons. V lost 8 bases and J lost 0; bases outside the gene matches: 4. CDR1 LNHDA and CDR2 SQIVND come from the germline V gene (reference sequence). This CDR3 has 17 residues. The gene calls are TRBV19 and TRBJ2-1, with 16 bases aligning to TRBD2. This sample comprised T cells from blood (PBMCs), unsorted or a sorted subset (not recorded which), obtained before or after yellow fever vaccination (not recorded which). This clonotype originated in a woman under 30 who received the yellow fever vaccine. The CDR3 DNA reads TGTGCCAGTGGGACTAGCGGGAGGGCCCTCTCCTACAATGAGCAGTTCTTC. As protein: CASGTSGRALSYNEQFF.